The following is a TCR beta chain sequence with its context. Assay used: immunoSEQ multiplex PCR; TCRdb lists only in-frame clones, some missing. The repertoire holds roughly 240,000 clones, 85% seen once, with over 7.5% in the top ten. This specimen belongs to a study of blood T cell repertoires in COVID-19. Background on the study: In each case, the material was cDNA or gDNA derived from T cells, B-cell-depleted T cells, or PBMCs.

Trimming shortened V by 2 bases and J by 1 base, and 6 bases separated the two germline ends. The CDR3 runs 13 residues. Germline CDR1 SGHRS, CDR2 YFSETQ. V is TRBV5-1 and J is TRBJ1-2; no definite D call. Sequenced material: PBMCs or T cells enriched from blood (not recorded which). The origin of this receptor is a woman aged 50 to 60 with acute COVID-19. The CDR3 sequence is CASSLNSNYGYTF. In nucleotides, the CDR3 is TGCGCCAGCAGCTTAAACAGTAACTATGGCTACACCTTC.